This TCR beta chain stems from a study of T cell responses to AZD1222 COVID-19 vaccine. J was trimmed by 5 bases and V by 1 base; bases with no gene match: 6. This CDR3 region has 15 residues. Per germline, CDR1 SGHDT and CDR2 YYEEEE. Pooling covered second doses at about 4 or about 12 weeks. Data came from immunoSEQ multiplex PCR; TCRdb stores just in-frame clones and leaves some out. The table has more than 60,000 clones, roughly 84% seen once. The chain is built from TRBV5-6 and TRBJ2-3, with TRBD1 matching over 8 bases. The TCR originated in an adult who received the AZD1222 COVID-19 vaccine. Specimen: peripheral blood, collected 28 days after the second AZD1222 dose. The CDR3 bases are TGTGCCAGCAGCTTGACGGACAGGGCCGGAGATACGCAGTATTTT. This codes for CASSLTDRAGDTQYF.